Each of the 23 T cell receptor beta chains below was sequenced from the same sample in a study of human T cells and chemical hapten exposure (TCRdb year 2021). The time point label, as the study defines it: patch test 1, 2 weeks after DPC sensitization. This specimen's treatment or condition label, interpreted: therapeutic diphenylcyclopropenone sensitization with weekly scalp DPC. The method was RACE. Sequencing used a NextSeq 500. In TCRdb, the public reads were trimmed at Q25 with fastp and aligned with MiXCR, with productive beta chains retained. Every entry covers one CDR3 protein and lists the most common genes and DNA from its rows. The sample includes some 180,000 distinct CDR3 sequences, with more than 20% observed a single time. Under 8.5% of the sample is taken by the ten largest. Sequencing used whole blood, obtained in connection with sensitization to the hapten diphenylcyclopropenone (DPC). All receptors come from a woman in her 50s with alopecia areata. Some clones in this sample may be carry-over from other donors' samples.

This chain joins TRBV5-1 and TRBJ2-1; D remains unclear. In germline, CDR1 is SGHRS, CDR2 YFSETQ. CDR3 length: 16 residues. V shed 4 bases and J shed 0 bases, with 14 bases lying between them. CDR3 coding DNA: TGCGCCAGCAGCCCACAAGGCGGAAGCTCCTACAATGAGCAGTTCTTC. Translated: CASSPQGGSSYNEQFF.

The V and J genes are TRBV2 and TRBJ1-6; D remains unclear. Germline values: CDR1 SNHLY, CDR2 FYNNEI. This CDR3 spans 17 amino acids. Trimming stripped 4 bases from V and 10 bases from J, with 23 bases between. CDR3 DNA sequence: TGTGCCAGCAGTGGACTGGGCCGCAGCCCCGTGGGGTCACCCCTCCACTTT. It is translated as CASSGLGRSPVGSPLHF.

This clonotype was counted at least ten times. The chain combines TRBV15 with TRBJ1-4, with D possibly being TRBD1 (5 bases). V dropped 7 bases and J dropped 6 bases, with 9 bases sitting between them. CDR3 size: 12 residues. Germline loops: CDR1 LNHNV, CDR2 YYDKDF (reference sequence). The CDR3 loop is CATTRADEKLFF. CDR3 bases: TGTGCCACCACCAGGGCTGATGAAAAACTGTTTTTT.

This clonotype turned up a few times. The chain links TRBV6-2 or TRBV6-3 to TRBJ2-7, with D perhaps TRBD1 (6 bases). V lost 6 bases and J lost 6, with 21 bases in between. The CDR3 has 15 residues. Germline V gene lookup returns CDR1 MNHEY and CDR2 SVGEGT. CDR3 in amino acids: CASSPGSANRVEQYF. CDR3 sequence (DNA): TGTGCCAGCAGCCCTGGGAGTGCCAACAGGGTCGAGCAGTACTTC.

This clonotype was recorded a few times. The gene calls are TRBV10-1 and TRBJ1-1; 7 nucleotides match TRBD1. The V gene's germline CDR1 is WNHNN and CDR2 SYGVQD (reference sequence). V gave up 3 bases and J gave up 4 bases; unmatched junction bases: 5. This CDR3 has 14 amino acids. The CDR3 protein is CASSETQGGTEAFF. In nucleotides, the CDR3 is TGCGCCAGCAGTGAAACTCAGGGGGGCACTGAAGCTTTCTTT.

The rearrangement links TRBV29-1 to TRBJ1-1; D remains ambiguous. Trimming shortened V by 7 bases and J by 3 bases, and 15 bases separated the two germline ends. The CDR3 runs 13 residues. CDR1 SQVTM and CDR2 ANQGSEA come from the germline V gene. CDR3 bases: TGCAGCGCCAGGAACCTAATGTACACTGAAGCTTTCTTT. This translates into CSARNLMYTEAFF. The full variable domain, its missing parts supplied by reference TRBV29-1 and TRBJ1-1, is SAVISQKPSRDICQRGTSLTIQCQVDSQVTMMFWYRQQPGQSLTLIATANQGSEATYESGFVIDKFPISRPNLTFSTLTVSNMSPEDSSIYLCSARNLMYTEAFFGQGTRLTVV.

This clonotype was seen a handful of times. The genes are TRBV20-1 and TRBJ2-7; D is perhaps TRBD1 or TRBD2 (5 bases each). Germline V gene lookup returns CDR1 DFQATT and CDR2 SNEGSKA (reference sequence). The CDR3 length is 14 residues. The V gene lost 3 bases and the J gene lost 3 bases, with 15 bases spanning the gap. The CDR3 coding sequence is TGCAGTGCTAGCCAGAGGGGAACCTACTACGAGCAGTACTTC. Its translation is CSASQRGTYYEQYF.

A few counts support this clonotype. CDR3 in DNA: TGTGCCAGCAGAGCCTTGGGACAGGGTAATTCACCCCTCCACTTT. The encoded protein is CASRALGQGNSPLHF. This chain joins TRBV2 and TRBJ1-6; 9 bases are shared with TRBD1. The J segment lost 6 bases and the V segment lost 6 bases, leaving 6 bases of the junction unmatched. Germline loops: CDR1 SNHLY, CDR2 FYNNEI. This CDR3 spans 15 amino acids.

This clonotype was recorded once. The chain links TRBV29-1 to TRBJ2-5, with D unresolved. This CDR3 contains 8 residues. V dropped 6 bases and J dropped 7 bases, with 3 bases sitting between them. Germline lookup yields CDR1 SQVTM and CDR2 ANQGSEA. The CDR3 coding sequence is TGCAGCGTGGGGACCCAGTACTTC. Translated, it gives CSVGTQYF.

There are a few counts of this clonotype. V is TRBV29-1 and J is TRBJ2-3, with 7 bases that match TRBD2. Trimming at V came to 5 bases and at J to 4 bases, leaving 12 bases not matched to a gene. Germline V gene sequence: CDR1 SQVTM, CDR2 ANQGSEA. This CDR3 has 15 residues. As DNA, the CDR3 is TGCAGCGTTCAAAGGGGAGCGGGAAGGTCAGATACGCAGTATTTT. Translated: CSVQRGAGRSDTQYF.

This clonotype was seen a few times. The chain employs TRBV3-1 and TRBJ1-2; D unclear. The germline V and J ends were trimmed by 1 base and 4 bases, with 10 bases remaining between them. In germline, CDR1 is LGHDT, CDR2 YNNKEL (reference sequence). This CDR3 comprises 14 residues. The CDR3 DNA sequence: TGTGCCAGCAGCCAAGGTCCAGCCATCTATGGCTACACCTTC. Its translation: CASSQGPAIYGYTF.

The chain has TRBV20-1 and TRBJ2-1; 8 bases are shared with TRBD2. Trimming took 5 bases from V and 0 from J; bases not matched to a gene: 12. The germline V gene has CDR1 DFQATT and CDR2 SNEGSKA (reference sequence). This CDR3 is 17 amino acids long. This CDR3 reads CSAYKSGSPSSYNEQFF. CDR3 bases: TGCAGTGCTTACAAAAGCGGGAGCCCTAGCTCCTACAATGAGCAGTTCTTC.

This clonotype showed up just a few times. This chain uses TRBV5-6 with TRBJ2-1; 11 nucleotides agree with TRBD2. Trimming took 3 bases from V and 0 from J; bases not matched to a gene: 5. CDR1 is SGHDT and CDR2 is YYEEEE in the germline V gene. The CDR3 contains 17 residues. In nucleotides, the CDR3 is TGTGCCAGCAGCTCGTCGACTAGCGGGGCCTCCTACAATGAGCAGTTCTTC. This codes for CASSSSTSGASYNEQFF.

This clonotype was detected a few times. V usage is TRBV14 and J usage is TRBJ2-3; 8 nucleotides line up with TRBD2. V dropped 2 bases and J dropped 4; count of bases not matched to a gene: 8. Germline V gene sequence: CDR1 SGHDN, CDR2 FVKESK. This CDR3 contains 16 residues. DNA for the CDR3: TGTGCCAGCAGCCAAATAACGGGAGGGGTAGCAGATACGCAGTATTTT. Protein sequence: CASSQITGGVADTQYF.

The table lists this clonotype with a few counts. V and J are TRBV29-1 and TRBJ1-1, with TRBD1 identical over 9 bases. The trim removed 4 bases at V and 4 bases at J, leaving 4 bases unmatched. This CDR3 region has 13 residues. In germline, CDR1 is SQVTM, CDR2 ANQGSEA. CDR3 sequence reads: CSVGGTGFTEAFF. The CDR3 nucleotides are TGCAGCGTTGGAGGGACAGGGTTCACTGAAGCTTTCTTT.

A few counts support this clonotype. This chain connects TRBV20-1 to TRBJ2-1; 7 bases map to TRBD2. This CDR3 is built from 14 residues. Germline V gene sequence: CDR1 DFQATT, CDR2 SNEGSKA (reference sequence). V was clipped by 2 bases and J by 10 bases; unmatched bases: 11. The CDR3 nucleotides read TGCAGTGCTAGACATGGACTAGTCCCTCAGGAGCAGTTCTTC. It codes for CSARHGLVPQEQFF.

This clonotype was counted between two and nine times. The V gene is TRBV12-3 or TRBV12-4, the J gene TRBJ2-6; 8 bases are shared with TRBD1. V dropped 7 bases and J dropped 2; count of bases not matched to a gene: 16. The CDR3 runs 19 residues. CDR3 bases: TGTGCCAGCACCGATTCTTGGGACAGGATCTTCGCTGGGGCCAACGTCCTGACTTTC. This sequence encodes CASTDSWDRIFAGANVLTF.

In its sample, this clonotype was seen a few times. The CDR3 sequence is CASSPGLAHEQYF. The CDR3 bases are TGTGCCAGCAGTCCGGGACTAGCCCACGAGCAGTACTTC. The chain links TRBV6-6 to TRBJ2-7; TRBD2 matches at 9 bases. This CDR3 is built from 13 residues. V shed 5 bases and J 5 bases; nucleotides not matched to a gene: 4. Germline-derived CDR1 and CDR2 are MNHNY and SVGAGI (reference sequence).

The J gene is TRBJ1-1, the V gene TRBV12-3 or TRBV12-4; tentative D call: TRBD1 (6 bases). The CDR3 consists of 15 residues. V lost 0 bases and J lost 5, with 13 bases in between. Written as DNA, the CDR3 is TGTGCCAGCAGTTTAGCCGTGGGGGCGTTGACTGAAGCTTTCTTT. Translating gives CASSLAVGALTEAFF.

In its sample, this clonotype was seen a few times. The chain joins TRBV5-1 to TRBJ2-1, with TRBD2 matching over 14 bases. V lost 4 bases, J lost 2 bases, and 8 bases stayed unmatched. The germline gives CDR1 SGHRS, CDR2 YFSETQ. CDR3 length: 18 residues. CDR3 residues: CASSTGLAGGLAYNEQFF. For the CDR3, the DNA is TGCGCCAGCAGCACTGGACTAGCGGGAGGACTAGCCTACAATGAGCAGTTCTTC.

This clonotype was recorded a few times. The V gene is TRBV6-1, the J gene TRBJ2-2, with D possibly being TRBD2 (5 bases). CDR3 length: 15 amino acids. The V gene lost 4 bases and the J gene lost 1 base, with 10 bases spanning the gap. Germline CDR1 is MNHNS and CDR2 is SASEGT. Written as DNA, the CDR3 is TGTGCCAGCAGTGTTGAGGGATTGAACACCGGGGAGCTGTTTTTT. Amino acid sequence: CASSVEGLNTGELFF.

This chain uses TRBV3-1 with TRBJ1-5, with D uncertain. Germline V gene data show CDR1 as LGHDT and CDR2 as YNNKEL (reference sequence). Trimming pared 4 bases from V and 4 bases from J, leaving 11 bases between. CDR3 length equals 14 residues. The CDR3 spells CASSPGRNNQPQHF. For the CDR3, the DNA is TGTGCCAGCAGCCCCGGACGGAATAATCAGCCCCAGCATTTT.

This clonotype was recorded a few times. V is TRBV6-2 or TRBV6-3 and J is TRBJ1-1; D unresolved. Germline V gene sequence: CDR1 MNHEY, CDR2 SVGEGT. CDR3 length equals 13 residues. V gave up 9 bases and J gave up 1 base, with 12 bases separating them. The CDR3 sequence is CASLDPGNTEAFF. As DNA, the CDR3 is TGTGCCAGTCTGGACCCAGGGAACACTGAAGCTTTCTTT.